These 26 T cell receptor beta chains originate from one sample sequenced in a study of shared clonotypes between healthy human individuals. Repertoires were generated with immunoSEQ multiplex PCR, while TCRdb's copy carries only in-frame clones and drops some. The table records 550,000 to 700,000 clones, 60% to 75% of them present only once. Sequenced sample: memory CD4+ T cells sorted from blood. Indicated subset: CD45RA-negative fraction. These receptors were collected from a woman in her twenties or thirties in good health.

This rearrangement joins TRBV7-2 to TRBJ2-5, with TRBD2 identical over 16 bases. The junction had 10 bases not matched to a gene; V was cut back by 5 bases and J by 4 bases. The CDR3 sequence is 18 residues long. Germline lookup yields CDR1 SGHTA and CDR2 FQGNSA. The CDR3, as DNA: TGTGCCAGCAGCCCTGGGACTAGCGGGAGGGCCCTCCCAGAGACCCAGTACTTC. Translated, it gives CASSPGTSGRALPETQYF.

The rearrangement links TRBV27 to TRBJ2-6; D ambiguous. The V gene lost 4 bases and the J gene lost 2 bases, with 9 bases spanning the gap. The V gene's germline CDR1 is MNHEY and CDR2 SMNVEV (reference sequence). The length of the CDR3 is 15 residues. The CDR3 nucleotides are TGTGCCAGCAGTTCCCCCTACGCTGGGGCCAACGTCCTGACTTTC. As protein: CASSSPYAGANVLTF.

The chain links TRBV25-1 to TRBJ2-1; 8 bases line up with TRBD2. The germline V gene encodes CDR1 MGHDK and CDR2 SYGVNS. J gave up 5 bases and V 4 bases, and 10 bases lay outside the gene matches. The length of the CDR3 is 16 residues. The CDR3 DNA is TGTGCCAGCAGTGCCGGGCCGGGACTAGGCGACAATGAGCAGTTCTTC. Protein: CASSAGPGLGDNEQFF.

CDR3 region: CASSLTSDPYEQYF. CDR3 nucleotides: TGCGCCAGCAGCTTGACTAGCGACCCCTACGAGCAGTACTTC. The chain uses TRBV5-1 and TRBJ2-7; TRBD2 aligns across 7 bases. V dropped 1 base and J dropped 2; count of bases not matched to a gene: 3. CDR1 and CDR2 from the germline V gene are SGHRS and YFSETQ. This CDR3 is built from 14 residues.

The rearrangement links TRBV27 to TRBJ2-3; 8 positions match TRBD2. V lost 5 bases, J lost 1 base, and 11 bases stayed unmatched. The germline gives CDR1 MNHEY, CDR2 SMNVEV (reference sequence). The length of the CDR3 is 17 residues. CDR3 DNA sequence: TGTGCCAGCAGTCCGTTGGGGTGGCGGGAGGGCACAGATACGCAGTATTTT. This encodes CASSPLGWREGTDTQYF.

This chain joins TRBV14 and TRBJ2-7; no reliable D call. Germline V CDR1 and CDR2: SGHDN, FVKESK. The ends were cut back, 0 bases at V and 0 bases at J, with 12 bases in the middle. This CDR3 is built from 16 residues. The CDR3 coding sequence is TGTGCCAGCAGCCAAGAGGGCAGGCGCCCCTCCTACGAGCAGTACTTC. This encodes CASSQEGRRPSYEQYF.

V usage is TRBV29-1 and J usage is TRBJ2-1, with 10 bases lining up with TRBD1. This CDR3 region has 13 residues. The germline V gene encodes CDR1 SQVTM and CDR2 ANQGSEA. The V gene end was trimmed by 7 bases and the J gene end by 9 bases; junction bases not matched to a gene: 9. The CDR3, as DNA: TGCAGCGATAGGGGACAGGGGTTTGGTGAGCAGTTCTTC. Amino acids: CSDRGQGFGEQFF.

This chain links TRBV28 with TRBJ1-1; no definite D call. Germline lookup yields CDR1 MDHEN and CDR2 SYDVKM. V lost 7 bases, J lost 1 base, and 16 bases lay in between. The CDR3 sequence is 15 residues long. The CDR3 spells CASIPSFRTNTEAFF. CDR3 nucleotide sequence: TGTGCCAGCATCCCCTCTTTCAGAACGAACACTGAAGCTTTCTTT.

This clone showed up many times. The V gene is TRBV6-1, the J gene TRBJ1-2, with TRBD1 matching 10 bases. J was trimmed by 6 bases and V by 5 bases; bases with no gene match: 9. Looked up from germline, CDR1 is MNHNS and CDR2 is SASEGT. The CDR3 totals 15 residues. CDR3 amino acids: CASSSSGQGEDGYTF. CDR3 DNA sequence: TGTGCCAGCAGTTCTTCCGGACAGGGGGAGGATGGCTACACCTTC.

The chain employs TRBV4-1 and TRBJ1-2; D unclear. This CDR3 contains 13 residues. Germline CDR1 reads MGHRA; CDR2 reads YSYEKL. The V gene lost 2 bases and the J gene lost 8 bases, with 12 bases spanning the gap. The DNA of the CDR3 is TGCGCCAGCAGCCAATACCCCGTGGAAGGCTACACCTTC. Residues: CASSQYPVEGYTF.

This clone was seen only once. The rearrangement joins TRBV5-8 to TRBJ2-3; no firm D call. Trimming removed 4 bases from V and 2 bases from J, with 8 bases in between. There are 13 residues in the CDR3. Germline loops: CDR1 SGHTS, CDR2 YDEGEE. This CDR3 reads CASSSTYTDTQYF. In DNA form, the CDR3 reads TGTGCCAGCAGCAGTACGTACACAGATACGCAGTATTTT.

V gene TRBV9 combines with J gene TRBJ2-2; D may be TRBD2 (5 bases). Germline V gene sequence: CDR1 SGDLS, CDR2 YYNGEE. This CDR3 spans 18 amino acids. The V end lost 1 base, the J end lost 0 bases, and 16 bases lay between the germline ends. The CDR3, as DNA: TGTGCCAGCAGCGTACCGGGGAGCGGAGACCCGAACACCGGGGAGCTGTTTTTT. This encodes CASSVPGSGDPNTGELFF.

V usage is TRBV12-5 and J usage is TRBJ2-2; TRBD1 matches at 7 bases. The length of the CDR3 is 15 residues. CDR1 and CDR2 from the germline V gene are LGHNT and FRNRAP. The junction had 9 bases not matched to a gene; V was cut back by 5 bases and J by 6 bases. The CDR3 region has the DNA TGTGCTAGTGGTCCGGACAGGCCGGCCGCCGGGGAGCTGTTTTTT. It is translated as CASGPDRPAAGELFF.

V and J are TRBV18 and TRBJ2-7, with D possibly TRBD1 on 6 matching bases. The CDR3 has 13 amino acids. Trimming took 4 bases from V and 2 from J, leaving 9 bases between them. Germline lookup yields CDR1 KGHSH and CDR2 LQKENI. CDR3 DNA: TGTGCCAGCTCACAGGGACAAACCTACGAGCAGTACTTC. It encodes CASSQGQTYEQYF. Complete variable domain (other parts from reference TRBV18 and TRBJ2-7): NAGVMQNPRHLVRRRGQEARLRCSPMKGHSHVYWYRQLPEEGLKFMVYLQKENIIDESGMPKERFSAEFPKEGPSILRIQQVVRGDSAAYFCASSQGQTYEQYFGPGTRLTVT.

To note about this clone: The sample holds other DNA sequences that translate to the same CDR3. V usage is TRBV19 and J usage is TRBJ2-3; TRBD2 agrees at 10 bases. The CDR3 runs to 13 residues. Germline V gene sequence: CDR1 LNHDA, CDR2 SQIVND (reference sequence). V lost 6 bases to trimming and J lost 3 bases; unmatched junction nucleotides: 0. The CDR3 DNA reads TGTGCCAGTAGGGGACTAGCGACAGATACGCAGTATTTT. This translates into CASRGLATDTQYF.

The V gene is TRBV6-5, the J gene TRBJ2-7, with TRBD1 as a possible D gene (6 bases). The CDR3 extends over 15 amino acids. CDR1 is MNHEY, CDR2 SVGAGI, per germline. Trimming cost V 0 bases and J 0 bases, with 9 bases left between them. The CDR3 region is CASSYSRDTSYEQYF. In nucleotides, the CDR3 is TGTGCCAGCAGTTACTCCCGGGACACCTCCTACGAGCAGTACTTC.

V is TRBV28 and J is TRBJ1-5; D perhaps matches TRBD1 (5 bases). This CDR3 contains 13 residues. CDR1 MDHEN and CDR2 SYDVKM come from the germline V gene. V lost 6 bases and J 4 bases, leaving 10 bases between the germline ends. Written as DNA, the CDR3 is TGTGCCAGCAGGGGGACGGGAAATCAGCCCCAGCATTTT. Translating it yields CASRGTGNQPQHF.

CDR3: CASSIDSRPTDTQYF. CDR3 coding DNA: TGTGCCAGCAGCATAGACTCCCGGCCCACAGATACGCAGTATTTT. The chain is built from TRBV5-4 and TRBJ2-3; no clear D gene. Trimming took off 4 bases at V and 2 bases at J, with 14 bases between the two ends. This CDR3 is 15 amino acids long. The germline CDR1 and CDR2 sequences are SGHNT and YYREEE (reference sequence).

V is TRBV2 and J is TRBJ2-3, with 7 bases fitting TRBD1. The V gene's germline CDR1 is SNHLY and CDR2 FYNNEI. The CDR3 is 15 residues long. The ends lost 5 bases at V and 6 bases at J; junction bases unmatched: 11. Written as DNA, the CDR3 is TGTGCCAGCAGTCGGACAGGCGCCAGGGTGGATACGCAGTATTTT. Its protein is CASSRTGARVDTQYF. The complete variable domain, with remaining parts taken from reference TRBV2 and TRBJ2-3, reads EPEVTQTPSHQVTQMGQEVILRCVPISNHLYFYWYRQILGQKVEFLVSFYNNEISEKSEIFDDQFSVERPDGSNFTLKIRSTKLEDSAMYFCASSRTGARVDTQYFGPGTRLTVL.

V is TRBV6-5 and J is TRBJ1-1, with a possible D match to TRBD1 (5 bases). With 3 bases removed from V and 4 bases from J, the gap between germline ends came to 9 bases. Germline values: CDR1 MNHEY, CDR2 SVGAGI. This CDR3 has 13 residues. CDR3 DNA sequence: TGTGCCAGCAGTTATGGGGGACCCACTGAAGCTTTCTTT. Its translation is CASSYGGPTEAFF.

The chain links TRBV30 to TRBJ1-1; D might be TRBD1 (5 bases). CDR3 length: 13 amino acids. Looked up from germline, CDR1 is GTSNPN and CDR2 is SVGIG (reference sequence). V dropped 2 bases and J dropped 0 bases, with 7 bases sitting between them. The CDR3 reads CAWSRQLNTEAFF. In nucleotides, the CDR3 is TGTGCCTGGAGTCGACAGCTGAACACTGAAGCTTTCTTT.

Concerning this clone: The same CDR3 arises from other DNA sequences in this sample as well. The V call is TRBV30, the J call TRBJ2-7; no definite D call. CDR1 is GTSNPN, CDR2 SVGIG, per germline (reference sequence). The V end was cut by 0 bases, the J end by 1 base, with 4 bases between. This CDR3 contains 12 residues. The CDR3 DNA sequence: TGTGCCTGGAGTGTACTTTCCTACGAGCAGTACTTC. The encoded protein is CAWSVLSYEQYF.

This clone was counted a single time. One end of the junction varies from germline; a read error may be responsible. This chain joins TRBV6-5 and TRBJ2-1, with a tentative D call TRBD1 (6 bases). The CDR3 has 15 residues. The germline V gene encodes CDR1 MNHEY and CDR2 SVGAGI. CDR3 nucleotide sequence: TGTGCCAGCAGTTCCCCGGGACACTCCAACAATGAGCAGTTCTTC. Translated, it gives CASSSPGHSNNEQFF.

Note on this clone: A much more abundant neighbour one base away suggests this may be a read error. The sample contains more than one DNA sequence encoding this CDR3. The rearrangement uses TRBV25-1 and TRBJ2-7; the match to TRBD2 covers 7 bases. The length of the CDR3 is 12 residues. The germline V gene encodes CDR1 MGHDK and CDR2 SYGVNS. J gave up 2 bases and V 6 bases, and 1 base lay outside the gene matches. The CDR3 loop is CASRGTTYEQYF. For the CDR3, the DNA is TGTGCCAGCAGGGGGACTACCTACGAGCAGTACTTC.

The rearrangement links TRBV6-1 to TRBJ2-3; D not certain. Germline loops: CDR1 MNHNS, CDR2 SASEGT. CDR3 length: 11 amino acids. Trimming cost V 5 bases and J 5 bases, with 5 bases left between them. Written as DNA, the CDR3 is TGTGCCAGCAGTCCCGGAGATACGCAGTATTTT. Amino acids: CASSPGDTQYF.

A few counts support this clone. The J gene is TRBJ2-5, the V gene TRBV19; weak D call: TRBD2 (5 bases). The CDR3 sequence is 15 residues long. Trimming removed 2 bases at V and 1 base at J, with 11 bases between. From germline, CDR1 is LNHDA and CDR2 SQIVND (reference sequence). DNA for the CDR3: TGTGCCAGTAGTATACGTCTAGCATCCCAAGAGACCCAGTACTTC. Its translation is CASSIRLASQETQYF.